The T cell receptor beta chain under discussion was sequenced for a study of cytomegalovirus exposure and HLA in healthy donors. Primers for the PCR totalled 60 Vbeta and 13 Jbeta. TCRdb's copy holds only in-frame clones and misses some; the assay was immunoSEQ multiplex PCR. The sample holds 250,000 or so clones, approximately 81% seen once. Points from the study as a whole: Later findings reportedly placed an Asian-associated ancestry cluster below the approximately 700-donor mean for N-insertions.

Details on this clone: Its antigen is as yet unknown.

This CDR3 is built from 17 residues. The V gene lost 4 bases and the J gene lost 0 bases, with 18 bases spanning the gap. CDR1 is SGHNT and CDR2 is YYREEE in the germline V gene (reference sequence). The sequencing sample was made of PBMCs. This receptor was identified in a human donor in good health. This chain joins TRBV5-4 and TRBJ2-3; D is possibly TRBD1 (5 bases). The CDR3 here is CASSGKNVRQSTDTQYF. DNA for the CDR3: TGTGCCAGCAGCGGAAAAAACGTCAGACAGAGCACAGATACGCAGTATTTT.